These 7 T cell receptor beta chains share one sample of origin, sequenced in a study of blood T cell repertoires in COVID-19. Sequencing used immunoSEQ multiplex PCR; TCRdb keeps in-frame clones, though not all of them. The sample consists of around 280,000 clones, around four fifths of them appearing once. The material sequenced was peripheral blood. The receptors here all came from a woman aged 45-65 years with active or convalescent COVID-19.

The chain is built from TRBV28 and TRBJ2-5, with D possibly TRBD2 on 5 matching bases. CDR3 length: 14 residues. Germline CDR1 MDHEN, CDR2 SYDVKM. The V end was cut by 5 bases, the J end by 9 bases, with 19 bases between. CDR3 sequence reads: CASSPSRGTIAQYF. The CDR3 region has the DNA TGTGCCAGCAGTCCCTCCCGGGGAACCATCGCCCAGTACTTC.

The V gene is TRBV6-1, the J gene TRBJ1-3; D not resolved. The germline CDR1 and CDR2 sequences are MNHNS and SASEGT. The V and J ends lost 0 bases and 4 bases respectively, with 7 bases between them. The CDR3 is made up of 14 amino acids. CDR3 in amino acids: CASSEARAGNTIYF. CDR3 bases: TGTGCCAGCAGTGAAGCGAGGGCAGGAAACACCATATATTTT.

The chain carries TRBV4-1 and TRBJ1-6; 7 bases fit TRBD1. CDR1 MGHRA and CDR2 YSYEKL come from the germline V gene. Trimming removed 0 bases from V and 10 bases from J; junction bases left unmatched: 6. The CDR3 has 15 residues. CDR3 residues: CASSQDEGARSPLHF. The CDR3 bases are TGCGCCAGCAGCCAAGATGAGGGGGCCAGGTCACCCCTCCACTTT.

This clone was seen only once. The CDR3 protein is CASRESYNSPLHF. The CDR3 DNA reads as TGTGCCAGCCGGGAGTCCTATAATTCACCCCTCCACTTT. This chain uses TRBV28 with TRBJ1-6; D gene ambiguous. V lost 8 bases, J lost 1 base, and 6 bases lay in between. The germline CDR1 and CDR2 sequences are MDHEN and SYDVKM. There are 13 residues in the CDR3.

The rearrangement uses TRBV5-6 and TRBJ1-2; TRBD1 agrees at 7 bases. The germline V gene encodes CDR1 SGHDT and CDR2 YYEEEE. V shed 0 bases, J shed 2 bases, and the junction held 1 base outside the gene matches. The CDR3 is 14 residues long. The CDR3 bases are TGTGCCAGCAGCTTGGCGGGACAGAACTATGGCTACACCTTC. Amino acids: CASSLAGQNYGYTF.

CDR3 amino acids: CASSPTGRDRRSSEQYF. CDR3 DNA sequence: TGTGCCAGCTCACCAACAGGCCGGGACAGGCGAAGTTCCGAGCAGTACTTC. The chain employs TRBV18 and TRBJ2-7; 8 nucleotides agree with TRBD1. The CDR3 covers 17 residues. The germline CDR1 and CDR2 sequences are KGHSH and LQKENI. With 2 bases clipped from V and 6 bases from J, the junction kept 15 bases outside the gene matches.

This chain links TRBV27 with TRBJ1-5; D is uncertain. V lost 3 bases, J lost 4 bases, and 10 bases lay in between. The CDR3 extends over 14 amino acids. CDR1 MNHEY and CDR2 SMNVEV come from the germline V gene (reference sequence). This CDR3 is CASSFSGNNQPQHF. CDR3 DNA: TGTGCCAGCAGTTTTTCGGGGAATAATCAGCCCCAGCATTTT.